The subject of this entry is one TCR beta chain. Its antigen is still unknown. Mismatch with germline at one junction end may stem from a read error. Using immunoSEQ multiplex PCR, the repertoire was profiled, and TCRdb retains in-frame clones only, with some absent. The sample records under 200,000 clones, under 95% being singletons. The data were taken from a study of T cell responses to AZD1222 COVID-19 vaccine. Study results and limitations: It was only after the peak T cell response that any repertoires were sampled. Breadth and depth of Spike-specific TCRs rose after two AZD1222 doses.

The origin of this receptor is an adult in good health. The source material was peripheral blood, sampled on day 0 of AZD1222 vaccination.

CDR3 protein: CASSVSGTYNSPLHF. The CDR3, as DNA: TGTGCCAGCAGTGTATCAGGGACCTATAATTCACCCCTCCACTTT. The chain employs TRBV27 and TRBJ1-6, with a possible D match to TRBD1 (5 bases). From germline, CDR1 is MNHEY and CDR2 SMNVEV (reference sequence). The CDR3 spans 15 residues.